Below are 2 T cell receptor beta chains sequenced from a single sample in a study of beta chain features in type 1 diabetes. The authors reverse transcribed all of the isolated RNA, so sequencing captured expressed TCRB transcripts. TCRdb's table, derived via immunoSEQ multiplex PCR, lists solely in-frame clones and lacks some. The sample includes 810,000 or so clones, roughly 17% of them seen just once. The sample consisted of naive CD4+ T cells from blood. All receptors derive from a woman aged 18-35 years in good health.

This clone came up a few times. The same CDR3 arises from other DNA sequences in this sample as well. The V call is TRBV7-2, the J call TRBJ2-1; D ambiguous. Germline V CDR1 and CDR2: SGHTA, FQGNSA. Trimming cost V 3 bases and J 8 bases, with 5 bases left between them. The CDR3 sequence is 11 residues long. CDR3 in amino acids: CASSFFHEQFF. DNA of the CDR3: TGTGCCAGCAGCTTCTTCCATGAGCAGTTCTTC.

In this sample, this clone turned up a few times. The V call is TRBV29-1, the J call TRBJ2-1; 8 bases are shared with TRBD2. The germline V gene has CDR1 SQVTM and CDR2 ANQGSEA. The CDR3 is 13 residues long. This chain's CDR3 is CRAGGSSYNEQFF. Written as DNA, the CDR3 is TGCAGGGCGGGAGGAAGCTCCTACAATGAGCAGTTCTTC.